A single sample is the source of the 11 T cell receptor beta chains below, sequenced in a study of blood T cell repertoires in COVID-19. Only in-frame clones appear in the TCRdb table, and some are missing; sequencing was by immunoSEQ multiplex PCR. The sample includes around 15,000 clones, around 89% of them seen just once. The sample taken for sequencing was peripheral blood. Receptor source: a human donor in a cohort sampled during active COVID-19.

The chain links TRBV19 to TRBJ2-7; 9 bases match TRBD1. CDR3 length: 15 residues. Germline V gene data show CDR1 as LNHDA and CDR2 as SQIVND (reference sequence). V lost 7 bases to trimming and J lost 6 bases; unmatched junction nucleotides: 13. The DNA of the CDR3 is TGTGCCAGTACCCAATCTCGGGGGACAGGGAGCGAGCAGTACTTC. It specifies CASTQSRGTGSEQYF. Full variable domain (remainder filled in from reference TRBV19 and TRBJ2-7): DGGITQSPKYLFRKEGQNVTLSCEQNLNHDAMYWYRQDPGQGLRLIYYSQIVNDFQKGDIAEGYSVSREKKESFPLTVTSAQKNPTAFYLCASTQSRGTGSEQYFGPGTRLTVT.

The chain couples TRBV30 to TRBJ2-3, with 11 bases aligning to TRBD2. The CDR3 is 15 amino acids. CDR1 is GTSNPN and CDR2 is SVGIG in the germline V gene (reference sequence). J lost 2 bases, V lost 4 bases, and 5 bases had no gene match. The CDR3 region has the DNA TGTGCCTGGAACAAACTAGCGGGAGACACAGATACGCAGTATTTT. It specifies CAWNKLAGDTDTQYF.

This chain connects TRBV18 to TRBJ2-1; 12 positions agree with TRBD2. V lost 3 bases to trimming and J lost 6 bases; unmatched junction nucleotides: 9. Germline V lookup: CDR1 KGHSH, CDR2 LQKENI. This CDR3 region has 17 residues. CDR3 residues: CASSPRAPSGGANEQFF. In nucleotides, the CDR3 is TGTGCCAGCTCACCTCGAGCCCCTAGCGGGGGGGCCAATGAGCAGTTCTTC.

The rearrangement joins TRBV6-5 to TRBJ2-3; tentative D call: TRBD2 (6 bases). Germline CDR1 is MNHEY and CDR2 is SVGAGI. This CDR3 has 14 amino acids. Trimming took off 4 bases at V and 4 bases at J, with 12 bases between the two ends. The CDR3 sequence is CASSFGGSADTQYF. The CDR3 DNA sequence: TGTGCCAGCAGTTTCGGGGGTTCGGCAGATACGCAGTATTTT.

The genes are TRBV7-2 and TRBJ2-7; 8 bases agree with TRBD1. The CDR3 is made up of 14 amino acids. J gave up 4 bases and V 1 base, and 3 bases lay outside the gene matches. Germline V gene lookup returns CDR1 SGHTA and CDR2 FQGNSA. The CDR3 DNA follows: TGTGCCAGCAGCTTAGAGAGGACAGGGTACGAGCAGTACTTC. Its translation is CASSLERTGYEQYF.

The gene calls are TRBV3-1 (or the pseudogene TRBV3-2) and TRBJ1-2; D is unclear. The V gene lost 0 bases and the J gene lost 3 bases, with 8 bases spanning the gap. The CDR3 runs to 14 residues. Germline values: CDR1 LGHDT, CDR2 YNNKEL (reference sequence). The CDR3 DNA reads TGTGCCAGCAGCCAAGATAATATATACTATGGCTACACCTTC. Translation: CASSQDNIYYGYTF.

The chain couples TRBV14 to TRBJ2-7; no clear D. Germline CDR1 reads SGHDN; CDR2 reads FVKESK. Trimming cost V 2 bases and J 9 bases, with 8 bases left between them. This CDR3 comprises 11 residues. CDR3 nucleotides: TGTGCCAGCAGCCAAACGGTTTTGCAGTACTTC. It translates to CASSQTVLQYF.

The V gene is TRBV3-1 (or the pseudogene TRBV3-2), the J gene TRBJ2-5; TRBD1 aligns across 9 bases. From germline, CDR1 is LGHDT and CDR2 YNNKEL (reference sequence). The CDR3 contains 14 residues. With 5 bases clipped from V and 5 bases from J, the junction kept 6 bases outside the gene matches. The CDR3 loop reads CASSLWDRAETQYF. The DNA for the CDR3 is TGTGCCAGCAGCTTATGGGACAGGGCGGAGACCCAGTACTTC.

The chain links TRBV5-1 to TRBJ1-1, with D unresolved. The CDR3 covers 14 residues. The V gene lost 0 bases and the J gene lost 1 base, with 7 bases spanning the gap. Germline-derived CDR1 and CDR2 are SGHRS and YFSETQ. The CDR3 reads CASSLGAGNTEAFF. The CDR3 region has the DNA TGCGCCAGCAGCTTGGGGGCCGGGAACACTGAAGCTTTCTTT.

This clone has a single count. The chain couples TRBV7-8 to TRBJ2-5; D uncertain. The length of the CDR3 is 17 residues. CDR1 is SGHVS, CDR2 FQNEAQ, per germline. V lost 5 bases, J lost 0 bases, and 19 bases lay in between. The CDR3 sequence: CASSALGATPYQETQYF. The CDR3 nucleotides read TGTGCCAGCAGCGCGCTGGGCGCGACACCGTACCAAGAGACCCAGTACTTC.

This rearrangement joins TRBV5-5 to TRBJ1-1; 9 nucleotides align to TRBD1. The length of the CDR3 is 13 residues. Germline CDR1 and CDR2: SGHKS and YYEKEE (reference sequence). With V trimmed by 7 bases and J by 11 bases, 12 bases remained unmatched. In DNA form, the CDR3 reads TGTGCCAGCCGCTGGCGGACAGGGGCGGTCGCTTTCTTT. It specifies CASRWRTGAVAFF.